The rows below give T cell receptor beta chains drawn from one sample of a study of blood T cell repertoires in COVID-19. Profiled with immunoSEQ multiplex PCR; TCRdb holds only in-frame clones, not every one. The sample shows approximately 33,000 clones, around four fifths of them seen only once. Sequenced: peripheral blood. The receptors here all came from a man between 65 and 80 years old with acute or convalescent COVID-19. Each CDR3 is given with its conserved first and last residue. Each record gives: J gene, clone size, V gene, D gene, CDR3 DNA, CDR3 protein. D genes are given only for firm matches. Some rows mark clone size as missing; the rest say once, few, many or name a class of expanded clone.

TRBJ2-2 | . | TRBV30 | TRBD1 | TGTGCCTGGAGTAGGCAGGGGGCGGACGGGGAGCTGTTTTTT | CAWSRQGADGELFF
TRBJ1-4 | . | TRBV2 | TRBD1 | TGTGCCAGCAGCCGACAGGGCGGTAATGAAAAACTGTTTTTT | CASSRQGGNEKLFF
TRBJ1-1 | . | TRBV6-5 | . | TGTGCCAGCAGGGGGGGAGGCGGAGCGAACACTGAAGCTTTCTTT | CASRGGGGANTEAFF
TRBJ1-3 | . | TRBV6-5 | . | TGTGCCAGCATAGGAAACACCATATATTTT | CASIGNTIYF
TRBJ2-5 | . | TRBV19 | . | TGTGCCAGTAGTCAAACGTCGGGGAAACAAGAGACCCAGTACTTC | CASSQTSGKQETQYF
TRBJ2-1 | . | TRBV9 | TRBD2 | TGTGCCAGCAGCGAGGCGGGGACTAGCGGCCCCTACAATGAGCAGTTCTTC | CASSEAGTSGPYNEQFF
TRBJ2-1 | . | TRBV20-1 | . | TGTTACCCCGGGAGAAATGAGCAGTTCTTC | CYPGRNEQFF
TRBJ2-7 | . | TRBV27 | . | TGTGCCAGCAGTTTAGGGGCCCCATCAGGGTCGGGGGCCTACGAGCAGTACTTC | CASSLGAPSGSGAYEQYF
TRBJ1-2 | few | TRBV15 | . | TGTGCCACCAGCAGAGATAGGGGGTTGAGGAGTGGCTACACCTTC | CATSRDRGLRSGYTF
TRBJ2-1 | few | TRBV7-9 | TRBD1 | TGTGCCAGCAGCCAAGGACAGGGGGCAGACCCTTGGCAGTTCTTC | CASSQGQGADPWQFF
TRBJ2-5 | few | TRBV4-1 | . | TGCGCCAGCAGCCAAGTTGCACTAGTACAAGAGACCCAGTACTTC | CASSQVALVQETQYF
TRBJ2-3 | . | TRBV2 | TRBD2 | TGTGCCAGCAGAAAACTAGCGGGGGGCGCAGATACGCAGTATTTT | CASRKLAGGADTQYF
TRBJ2-1 | . | TRBV19 | TRBD2 | TGTGCCAGTAGGATGGGGACTAGCGGGAAAAATGAGCAGTTCTTC | CASRMGTSGKNEQFF
TRBJ2-7 | . | TRBV28 | TRBD2 | TGTGCCAGCAGTGAGGTTCTGGGGGGCGGGAGGGTAGAGCAGTACTTC | CASSEVLGGGRVEQYF
TRBJ2-2 | . | TRBV27 | TRBD2 | TGTGCCAGCAGTTTTTCTTCCTTAACTAGCGGGAGGGGCACCGGGGAGCTGTTTTTT | CASSFSSLTSGRGTGELFF
TRBJ1-2 | once | TRBV7-2 | TRBD1 | TGTGCCAGCAGCAATAGAGGAGACAGGGGTTTCTATGGCTACACCTTC | CASSNRGDRGFYGYTF
TRBJ2-1 | . | TRBV19 | TRBD1 | TGTGCCAGTAGAGAGGGACAGGGGCGCGGGAGGTACAATGAGCAGTTCTTC | CASREGQGRGRYNEQFF
TRBJ2-2 | . | TRBV5-1 | . | TGCGCCAGCACCCCTGACAGGTCAGGCACCGGGGAGCTGTTTTTT | CASTPDRSGTGELFF
TRBJ2-5 | few | TRBV6-5 | . | TGTGCCAGCAAGGTCGGGGGAGAGACCCAGTACTTC | CASKVGGETQYF
TRBJ1-5 | . | TRBV30 | . | TGTGCCTGGAGTGTACGGGACAATCAGCCCCAGCATTTT | CAWSVRDNQPQHF
TRBJ2-5 | . | TRBV7-2 | TRBD2 | TGTGCCAGCAGCCTTTCGACTAGCGGGAGACAAGAGACCCAGTACTTC | CASSLSTSGRQETQYF
TRBJ2-7 | . | TRBV12-5 | TRBD1 | TGTGCTAGTGGTCGACAGGGCGCCTACGAGCAGTACTTC | CASGRQGAYEQYF
TRBJ1-5 | few | TRBV27 | TRBD1 | TGTGCCAGCAGTTTAGTGGGACAGGGTAGCAATCAGCCCCAGCATTTT | CASSLVGQGSNQPQHF
TRBJ1-5 | . | TRBV7-6 | . | TGTGCCAGCAGCCCTTCGAACGGGAATCAGCCCCAGCATTTT | CASSPSNGNQPQHF
TRBJ2-3 | . | TRBV27 | TRBD1 | TGTGCCAGCAGAACGGGACAGAAACGCACAGATACGCAGTATTTT | CASRTGQKRTDTQYF
TRBJ2-6 | . | TRBV19 | TRBD1 | TGTGCCAGTTGGACAGGGGGCTCTGGGGCCAACGTCCTGACTTTC | CASWTGGSGANVLTF
TRBJ2-5 | . | TRBV30 | . | TGTGCCTGGAGTGTTAGTGTGACCCAGTACTTC | CAWSVSVTQYF
TRBJ2-1 | . | TRBV5-8 | . | TGTGCCAGCAGCTCTGGACAGCCAGCATCTAATGAGCAGTTCTTC | CASSSGQPASNEQFF
TRBJ2-1 | . | TRBV2 | TRBD1 | TGTGCCAGCTCAAGGACAGGGGCAAATGAGCAGTTCTTC | CASSRTGANEQFF
TRBJ1-4 | . | TRBV5-6 | . | TGTGCCAGCAGCTCCCGGGGGTGGTACGAAAAACTGTTTTTT | CASSSRGWYEKLFF
TRBJ2-1 | . | TRBV10-3 | . | TGTGCCATCAGTGACACTAGTTCCTACAATGAGCAGTTCTTC | CAISDTSSYNEQFF
TRBJ2-5 | . | TRBV4-1 | TRBD1 | TGCGCCAGCAGCCAGGGACAGGGGTTGCGAGAGACCCAGTACTTC | CASSQGQGLRETQYF
TRBJ1-2 | . | TRBV30 | TRBD1 | TGTGCCTGGAACCACAGGGGAACTAACTATGGCTACACCTTC | CAWNHRGTNYGYTF
TRBJ2-1 | few | TRBV9 | . | TGTGCCAGCAGCGTAGACCTAGCGTCTAATGAGCAGTTCTTC | CASSVDLASNEQFF
TRBJ2-1 | . | TRBV5-1 | . | TGCGCCAGCAGCCCCCAGGCCTACTCCTACAATGAGCAGTTCTTC | CASSPQAYSYNEQFF
TRBJ2-1 | . | TRBV5-1 | TRBD2 | TGCGCCAGCAGAACTACCGGGACTAGTAAAGATGAGCAGTTCTTC | CASRTTGTSKDEQFF
TRBJ1-2 | . | TRBV7-8 | . | TGTGCCAGCAGCTTAGCTCAGGGTAATAACTATGGCTACACCTTC | CASSLAQGNNYGYTF
TRBJ2-7 | . | TRBV5-4 | TRBD1 | TGTGCCAGCAGCTCAGGGGGCGGCCACTACGAGCAGTACTTC | CASSSGGGHYEQYF
TRBJ2-7 | . | TRBV18 | TRBD1 | TGTGCCAGCTCACCGGACAGGGGGCCCTACGAGCAGTACTTC | CASSPDRGPYEQYF
TRBJ1-2 | . | TRBV4-1 | TRBD1 | TGCGCCAGCAGCCAAGTACAGGGGGAAGGCTATGGCTACACCTTC | CASSQVQGEGYGYTF
TRBJ1-4 | . | TRBV19 | . | TGTGCCAGTAGCCGGGACTTCTCAACTAATGAAAAACTGTTTTTT | CASSRDFSTNEKLFF
TRBJ1-4 | . | TRBV25-1 | . | TGTGCCAGCAGCCCTCTTGGGGGGATTGGAGTAAAACTGTTTTTT | CASSPLGGIGVKLFF
TRBJ2-1 | . | TRBV7-9 | . | TGTGCCAGCAGCCCGCTGGAGGGTCCCTACAATGAGCAGTTCTTC | CASSPLEGPYNEQFF
TRBJ1-3 | . | TRBV27 | . | TGTGCCAGCAGTTTCCGCACAGGAAACACCATATATTTT | CASSFRTGNTIYF
TRBJ1-4 | . | TRBV6-6 | . | TGTGCCAGCAGCGAGAACCCAGGGGTGGGGGAAGAAAAACTGTTTTTT | CASSENPGVGEEKLFF
TRBJ1-1 | . | TRBV25-1 | . | TGTGCCAGCAGTGGAGTCTACAGGGAAGAGGCTGAAGCTTTCTTT | CASSGVYREEAEAFF
TRBJ2-3 | . | TRBV7-2 | TRBD2 | TGTGCCAGCAGCGCCAGCGGGAGTCATGCAGATACGCAGTATTTT | CASSASGSHADTQYF
TRBJ1-2 | . | TRBV6-2/TRBV6-3 | TRBD1 | TGTGCCAGCAGTTCGACAGGGGGAGGATATGGCTACACCTTC | CASSSTGGGYGYTF
TRBJ2-7 | few | TRBV19 | . | TGTGCCAGTAGTCCAAACTGGGGCGCGAACTCCTACGAGCAGTACTTC | CASSPNWGANSYEQYF
TRBJ2-7 | . | TRBV11-2 | . | TGTGCCAGCAGCGCTGGGACACCCTACGAGCAGTACTTC | CASSAGTPYEQYF
TRBJ2-3 | . | TRBV27 | TRBD2 | TGTGCCAGCAGCCTTGAAGGACTAGCGGGGTACACAGATACGCAGTATTTT | CASSLEGLAGYTDTQYF
TRBJ2-7 | . | TRBV6-5 | TRBD1 | TGTGCCAGCAGCCCGAGACAGGGTCTACAGTACGAGCAGTACTTC | CASSPRQGLQYEQYF
TRBJ1-3 | few | TRBV3-1/TRBV3-2 | TRBD1 | TGTGCCAGCAGCTTTGGACAGGGGGTAAACACCATATATTTT | CASSFGQGVNTIYF
TRBJ2-5 | . | TRBV10-3 | . | TGTGCCATCAGTGAGTCAGGTCGAGGTGCGGAGACCCAGTACTTC | CAISESGRGAETQYF
TRBJ2-2 | . | TRBV7-9 | TRBD2 | TGTGCCAGCAGCCCTTTTAGCGGGGCTAGCGGGAGTCCCGGGGAGCTGTTTTTT | CASSPFSGASGSPGELFF
TRBJ1-1 | . | TRBV5-5 | . | TGTGCCAGCAGCACTATCCAGAACACTGAAGCTTTCTTT | CASSTIQNTEAFF
TRBJ1-6 | once | TRBV6-5 | TRBD1 | TGTGCCAGCAGACGGACAGGGGATAATTCACCCCTCCACTTT | CASRRTGDNSPLHF